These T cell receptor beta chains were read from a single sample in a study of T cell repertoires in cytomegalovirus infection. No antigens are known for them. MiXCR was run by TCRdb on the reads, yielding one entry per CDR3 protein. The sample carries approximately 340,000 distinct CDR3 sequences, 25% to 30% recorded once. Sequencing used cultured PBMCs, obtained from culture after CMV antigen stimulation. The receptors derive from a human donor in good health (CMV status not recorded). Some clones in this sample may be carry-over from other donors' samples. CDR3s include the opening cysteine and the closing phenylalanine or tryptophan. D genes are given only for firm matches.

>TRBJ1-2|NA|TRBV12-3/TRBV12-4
CASSGRTAEGYGYTF
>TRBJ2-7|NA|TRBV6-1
CASTSGPYYEQYF
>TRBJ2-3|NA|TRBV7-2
CASSSGGQSTDTQYF
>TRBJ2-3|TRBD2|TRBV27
CASSLSAGASTDTQYF
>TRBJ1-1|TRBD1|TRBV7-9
CASSYRQGVNTEAFF
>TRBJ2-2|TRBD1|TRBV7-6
CASSLRGQGGFGGELFF
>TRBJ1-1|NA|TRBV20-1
CSANEPMNTEAFF
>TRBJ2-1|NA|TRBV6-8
CASSRPTRGTAPEQFF
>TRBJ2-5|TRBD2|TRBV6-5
CASSSTSGGTQYF
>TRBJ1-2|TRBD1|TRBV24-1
CATSRGTAYGYTF
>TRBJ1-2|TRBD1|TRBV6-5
CASSEGQVNYGYTF
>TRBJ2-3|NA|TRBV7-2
CASSSRGPSGSTQYF
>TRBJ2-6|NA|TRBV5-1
CASSSTGGRAANVLTF
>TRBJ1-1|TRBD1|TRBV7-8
CASSLMDRGSRLNTEAFF
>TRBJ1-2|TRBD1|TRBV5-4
CASSVPGQAGYTF
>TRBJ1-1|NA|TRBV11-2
CASSSYTNTEAFF
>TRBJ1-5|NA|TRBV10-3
CAISLRTGDGPQHF
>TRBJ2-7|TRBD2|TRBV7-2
CASSFVLASNYEQYF
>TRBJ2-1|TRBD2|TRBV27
CASSSSGLAVSYNEQFF
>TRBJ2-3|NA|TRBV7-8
CASSLGGRPWLDTQYF
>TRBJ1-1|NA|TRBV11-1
CASSVAGEANTEAFF
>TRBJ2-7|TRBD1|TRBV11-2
CASSSVRGPERTQGQQYF
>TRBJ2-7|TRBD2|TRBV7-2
CASSLAGSGSSYEQYF
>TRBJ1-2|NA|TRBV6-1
CASSGRDTGPAYF
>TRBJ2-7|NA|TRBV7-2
CASRKQASYEQYF
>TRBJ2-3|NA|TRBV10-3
CAISDQGADTQYF
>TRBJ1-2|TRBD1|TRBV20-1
CSARQGIDGYTF
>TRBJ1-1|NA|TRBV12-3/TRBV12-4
CASSLYVRAGRMNTEAFF
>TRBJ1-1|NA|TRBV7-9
CASSAADIMNTEAFF
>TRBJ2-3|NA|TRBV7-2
CASSLWAGTTDTQYF
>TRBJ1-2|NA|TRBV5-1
CASRRPGGSDGYTF
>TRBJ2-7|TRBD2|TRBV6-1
CASKTREGEQYF
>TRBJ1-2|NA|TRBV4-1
CASSQLVLGNTGGYTF
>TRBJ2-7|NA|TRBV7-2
CASSGGALALEQYF
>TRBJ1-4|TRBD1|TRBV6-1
CASSAKDRGDEKLFF
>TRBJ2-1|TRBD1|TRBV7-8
CASSQLVGQGDINEQFF
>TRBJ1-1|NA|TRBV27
CASRGRGASTEAFF
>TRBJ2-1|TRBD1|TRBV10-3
CAISVPDRSNEQFF
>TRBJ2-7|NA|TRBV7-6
CASSTSGGDYEQYF
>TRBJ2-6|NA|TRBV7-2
CASSQRISGANVLTF
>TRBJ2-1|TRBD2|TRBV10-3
CAIRIAGGTPPNEQFF
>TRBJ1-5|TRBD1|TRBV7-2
CASSAQGQVSNQPQHF
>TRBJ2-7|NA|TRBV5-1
CASSLVSGVTYEQYF
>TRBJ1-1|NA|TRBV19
CVSTKGTGTEAFF
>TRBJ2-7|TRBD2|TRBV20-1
CSGGSGVSYEQYF
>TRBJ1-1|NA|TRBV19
CASAPGRGMGTEAFF
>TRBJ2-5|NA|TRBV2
CASIEEYQETQYF